Listed below are T cell receptor beta chains from one sample, sequenced in a study of PD-L1 blockade in urothelial cancer. Libraries were prepared by immunoSEQ multiplex PCR; TCRdb keeps only in-frame clonotypes and omits some of them. The sample shows tens of thousands of clones, around nine tenths of them seen only once. The source material was PBMCs, sampled around atezolizumab (anti-PD-L1) treatment. The receptor source for this set is a man aged 55 to 69 with urothelial cancer. Each CDR3 is given with its conserved first and last residue. A D gene is named only where the DNA matches it firmly. Not every row has a clone size; where given, it reads once, few, many or a size class.

v_call,j_call,cdr3_length,clone_size,d_call,cdr3_aa,cdr3_nt
TRBV7-6,TRBJ1-1,19,.,.,CASSPTGLGSLPVDTEAFF,TGTGCCAGCAGCCCGACCGGATTGGGCAGCTTACCGGTAGACACTGAAGCTTTCTTT
TRBV5-8,TRBJ2-7,11,.,.,CASSPRYEQYF,TGTGCCAGCAGCCCCCGGTACGAGCAGTACTTC
TRBV11-2,TRBJ2-4,17,.,.,CASSLELGGFVGDIQYF,TGTGCCAGCAGCTTAGAGTTAGGAGGTTTTGTGGGAGACATTCAGTACTTC
TRBV2,TRBJ1-2,15,.,TRBD1,CASSPNRGASNGYTF,TGTGCCAGCAGTCCTAACAGGGGCGCAAGTAATGGCTACACCTTC
TRBV7-2,TRBJ2-7,14,.,.,CASSLKGQNYEQYF,TGTGCCAGCAGCTTGAAGGGGCAGAATTACGAGCAGTACTTC
TRBV5-1,TRBJ2-7,16,.,.,CASSLVPRGISNEQYF,TGCGCCAGCAGCTTGGTCCCTAGGGGGATCAGCAACGAGCAGTACTTC
TRBV19,TRBJ2-6,13,.,.,CASSQGTGLILTF,TGTGCCAGTAGCCAGGGGACGGGGCTTATCCTGACTTTC
TRBV30,TRBJ1-5,14,.,.,CAWRKQGLDQPQHF,TGTGCCTGGAGGAAGCAGGGGCTGGATCAGCCCCAGCATTTT
TRBV19,TRBJ1-5,12,.,TRBD1,CASRDSDSSQHF,TGTGCCAGCCGGGACAGCGATTCTTCCCAGCATTTT
TRBV9,TRBJ1-2,17,few,TRBD1,CASSVATLGTGNNGYTF,TGTGCCAGCAGCGTAGCTACTCTAGGGACAGGGAATAATGGCTACACCTTC
TRBV12-2,TRBJ1-3,18,.,.,CASRLDNRIGRVGNTIYF,TGTGCAAGTCGCTTAGACAACCGAATTGGGAGGGTCGGAAACACCATATATTTT
TRBV7-9,TRBJ1-2,13,.,TRBD1,CASSLGTGDGYTF,TGTGCCAGCAGCTTGGGGACAGGGGATGGCTACACCTTC
TRBV2,TRBJ1-6,14,.,.,CASRGGVSRSPLHF,TGTGCCAGCAGAGGCGGGGTGTCGCGATCACCCCTCCACTTT
TRBV19,TRBJ1-2,12,.,.,CASSPGGYGYTF,TGTGCCAGTAGTCCCGGGGGGTATGGCTACACCTTC
TRBV7-2,TRBJ2-2,14,few,.,CASSASGSTGELFF,TGTGCCAGCAGCGCCTCCGGGAGCACCGGGGAGCTGTTTTTT
TRBV10-3,TRBJ1-2,15,few,.,CAISGASRGPNGYTF,TGTGCCATCAGTGGGGCTAGCAGGGGCCCTAATGGCTACACCTTC
TRBV6-5,TRBJ2-7,14,.,TRBD2,CASSPTRGAYEQYF,TGTGCCAGCAGCCCGACGCGGGGGGCGTACGAGCAGTACTTC
TRBV7-8,TRBJ2-6,15,once,.,CASSLISSGANVLTF,TGTGCCAGCAGCTTAATCAGCTCTGGGGCCAACGTCCTGACTTTC
TRBV6-5,TRBJ1-2,15,.,.,CASSYDTGHPGGYTF,TGTGCCAGCAGTTACGACACCGGACATCCTGGGGGCTACACCTTC
TRBV7-3,TRBJ2-1,14,once,.,CASSSLGHLGEQFF,TGTGCCAGCAGCTCCCTGGGACACCTCGGGGAGCAGTTCTTC
TRBV30,TRBJ1-2,11,few,.,CAWRVLVGYTF,TGTGCCTGGAGGGTGTTAGTTGGCTACACCTTC
TRBV19,TRBJ2-1,18,.,TRBD2,CASSTGLAGGLSYNEQFF,TGTGCCAGTAGTACGGGACTAGCGGGAGGGCTGTCGTACAATGAGCAGTTCTTC
TRBV4-3,TRBJ1-1,14,.,TRBD1,CASSQGVGGPEAFF,TGCGCCAGCAGCCAAGGCGTAGGGGGCCCTGAAGCTTTCTTT
TRBV7-9,TRBJ2-7,12,.,TRBD1,CASSRDRAEQYF,TGTGCCAGCAGCCGGGACAGGGCCGAGCAGTACTTC
TRBV5-1,TRBJ2-5,15,.,TRBD1,CASSFGDRNQETQYF,TGCGCCAGCAGCTTTGGGGACAGGAACCAAGAGACCCAGTACTTC
TRBV2,TRBJ2-3,14,.,TRBD2,CAISLAGYTDTQYF,TGTGCCATCAGTCTAGCGGGTTACACAGATACGCAGTATTTT
TRBV7-2,TRBJ2-3,19,.,TRBD2,CASSHRVVAGGDYTDTQYF,TGTGCCAGCAGTCATAGGGTAGTAGCGGGAGGGGACTACACAGATACGCAGTATTTT
TRBV19,TRBJ1-1,14,few,TRBD1,CASSRDRAFTEAFF,TGTGCCAGTAGCAGGGACAGGGCGTTCACTGAAGCTTTCTTT
TRBV5-6,TRBJ1-2,14,.,.,CASSLAGDSYGYTF,TGTGCCAGCAGCTTAGCAGGGGATAGTTATGGCTACACCTTC
TRBV11-3,TRBJ2-5,13,.,TRBD1,CASSPDRGETQYF,TGTGCCAGCAGCCCCGACAGGGGAGAGACCCAGTACTTC
TRBV7-9,TRBJ1-1,13,.,.,CASRLGHNTEAFF,TGTGCCAGCAGACTGGGACACAACACTGAAGCTTTCTTT
TRBV18,TRBJ1-4,16,.,.,CASSPLLGNSAEKLFF,TGTGCCAGCTCACCCCTCCTCGGGAATTCGGCTGAAAAACTGTTTTTT
TRBV7-9,TRBJ1-6,14,.,.,CASSLGHSNSPLHF,TGTGCCAGCAGCTTAGGTCACTCAAATTCACCCCTCCACTTT
TRBV29-1,TRBJ1-1,10,few,.,CSVRDTEAFF,TGCAGCGTCCGGGACACTGAAGCTTTCTTT
TRBV5-1,TRBJ2-3,14,.,TRBD2,CASSWSSGGDTQYF,TGCGCCAGCAGCTGGTCTAGCGGGGGGGATACGCAGTATTTT
TRBV6-1,TRBJ1-2,15,.,.,CASSETVTRDNGYTF,TGTGCCAGCAGTGAGACCGTCACCAGGGATAATGGCTACACCTTC
TRBV9,TRBJ1-2,16,.,.,CASSSHGGGSGYGYTF,TGTGCCAGCAGCTCCCACGGGGGGGGGTCGGGCTATGGCTACACCTTC
TRBV19,TRBJ2-7,15,.,TRBD2,CASSIGGEVAYEQYF,TGTGCCAGTAGTATCGGGGGGGAGGTCGCCTACGAGCAGTACTTC
TRBV11-2,TRBJ2-7,12,.,.,CASSLVGLEQYF,TGTGCCAGCAGCCTAGTGGGGCTCGAGCAGTACTTC
TRBV5-4,TRBJ2-2,16,few,.,CASSREQGGITGELFF,TGTGCCAGCAGCCGAGAACAGGGCGGAATTACCGGGGAGCTGTTTTTT
TRBV27,TRBJ1-6,15,.,.,CASSLGQASNSPLHF,TGTGCCAGCAGTTTGGGTCAGGCATCAAATTCACCCCTCCACTTT
TRBV5-1,TRBJ1-2,14,.,TRBD1,CASSVDRGDYGYTF,TGCGCCAGCAGCGTAGACAGGGGTGACTATGGCTACACCTTC